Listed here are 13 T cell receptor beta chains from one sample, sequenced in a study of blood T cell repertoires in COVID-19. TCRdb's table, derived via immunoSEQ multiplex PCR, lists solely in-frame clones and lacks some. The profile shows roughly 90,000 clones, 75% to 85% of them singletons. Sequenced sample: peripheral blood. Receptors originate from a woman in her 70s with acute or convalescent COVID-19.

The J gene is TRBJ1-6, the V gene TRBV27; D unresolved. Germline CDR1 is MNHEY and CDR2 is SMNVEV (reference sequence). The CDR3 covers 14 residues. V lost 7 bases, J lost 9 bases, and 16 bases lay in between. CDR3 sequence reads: CASTGRGSGSPLHF. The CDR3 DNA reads TGTGCCAGCACCGGACGAGGGAGCGGTTCACCCCTCCACTTT.

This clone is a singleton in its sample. The CDR3 DNA reads TGTGCCAGCAGCGCTACAGTGCAGAATGAAAAACTGTTTTTT. Amino acid sequence: CASSATVQNEKLFF. J is TRBJ1-4 and V is TRBV6-6; the D is unclear. Germline assignment: CDR1 MNHNY and CDR2 SVGAGI (reference sequence). Trimming shortened V by 6 bases and J by 5 bases, and 13 bases separated the two germline ends. The CDR3 extends over 14 amino acids.

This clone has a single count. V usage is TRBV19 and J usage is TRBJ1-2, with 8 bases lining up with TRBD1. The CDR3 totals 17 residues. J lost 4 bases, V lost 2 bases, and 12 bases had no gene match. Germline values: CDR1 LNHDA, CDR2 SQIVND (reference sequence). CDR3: CASSINPGQESGYGYTF. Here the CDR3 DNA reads TGTGCCAGTAGTATAAACCCGGGACAGGAGTCTGGCTATGGCTACACCTTC. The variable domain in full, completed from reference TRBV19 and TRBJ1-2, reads DGGITQSPKYLFRKEGQNVTLSCEQNLNHDAMYWYRQDPGQGLRLIYYSQIVNDFQKGDIAEGYSVSREKKESFPLTVTSAQKNPTAFYLCASSINPGQESGYGYTFGSGTRLTVV.

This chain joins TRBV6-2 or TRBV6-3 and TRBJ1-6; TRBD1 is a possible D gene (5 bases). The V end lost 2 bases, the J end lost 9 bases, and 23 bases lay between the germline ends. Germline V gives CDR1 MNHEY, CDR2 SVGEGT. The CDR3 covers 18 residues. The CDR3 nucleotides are TGTGCCAGCAGTTACAGCCTCCAGGGAGGTACGCGGAGTTCACCCCTCCACTTT. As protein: CASSYSLQGGTRSSPLHF.

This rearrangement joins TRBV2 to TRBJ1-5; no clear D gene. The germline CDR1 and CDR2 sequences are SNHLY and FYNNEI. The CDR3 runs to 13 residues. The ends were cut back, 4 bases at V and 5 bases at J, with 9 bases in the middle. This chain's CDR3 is CASSGAYDQPQHF. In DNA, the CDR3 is TGTGCCAGCAGTGGTGCGTATGATCAGCCCCAGCATTTT.

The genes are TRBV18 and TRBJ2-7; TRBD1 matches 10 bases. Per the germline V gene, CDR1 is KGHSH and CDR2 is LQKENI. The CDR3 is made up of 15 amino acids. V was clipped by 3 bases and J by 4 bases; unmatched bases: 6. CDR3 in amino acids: CASSPGTGAPYEQYF. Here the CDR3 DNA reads TGTGCCAGCTCACCCGGGACAGGGGCCCCTTACGAGCAGTACTTC.

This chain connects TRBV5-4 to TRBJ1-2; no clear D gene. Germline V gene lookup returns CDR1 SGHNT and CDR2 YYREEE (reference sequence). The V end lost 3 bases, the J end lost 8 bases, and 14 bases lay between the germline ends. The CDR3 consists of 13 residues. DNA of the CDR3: TGTGCCAGCAGCTCTGTAACGTCAGAAGGCTACACCTTC. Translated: CASSSVTSEGYTF.

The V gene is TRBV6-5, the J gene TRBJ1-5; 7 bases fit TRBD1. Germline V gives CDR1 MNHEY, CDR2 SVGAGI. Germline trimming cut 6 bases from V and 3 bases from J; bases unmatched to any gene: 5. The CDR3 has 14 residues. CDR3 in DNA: TGTGCCAGCAGACCGACAGGGCCCAATCAGCCCCAGCATTTT. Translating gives CASRPTGPNQPQHF.

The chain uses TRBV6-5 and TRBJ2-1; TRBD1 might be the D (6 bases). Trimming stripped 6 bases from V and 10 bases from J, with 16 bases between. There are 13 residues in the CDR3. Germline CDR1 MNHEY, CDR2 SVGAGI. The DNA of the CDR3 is TGTGCCAGCAGAGAGACAGGTTTGGGGGAGCAGTTCTTC. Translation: CASRETGLGEQFF.

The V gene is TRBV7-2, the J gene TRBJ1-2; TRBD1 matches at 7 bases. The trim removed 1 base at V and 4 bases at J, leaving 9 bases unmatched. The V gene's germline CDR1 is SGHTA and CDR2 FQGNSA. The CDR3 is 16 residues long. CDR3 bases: TGTGCCAGCAGCTTAGAGGGAACAGGGGTCTCCTATGGCTACACCTTC. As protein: CASSLEGTGVSYGYTF.

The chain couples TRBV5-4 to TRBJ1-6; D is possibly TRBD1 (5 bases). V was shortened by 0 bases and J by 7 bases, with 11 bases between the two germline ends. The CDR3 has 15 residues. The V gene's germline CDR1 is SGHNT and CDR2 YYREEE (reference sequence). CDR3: CASSLASGDNSPLHF. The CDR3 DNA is TGTGCCAGCAGCTTGGCCTCGGGGGACAATTCACCCCTCCACTTT.

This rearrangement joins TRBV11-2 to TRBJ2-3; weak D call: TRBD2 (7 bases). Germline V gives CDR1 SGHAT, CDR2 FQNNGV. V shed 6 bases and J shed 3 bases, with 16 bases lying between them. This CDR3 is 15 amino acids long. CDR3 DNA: TGTGCCAGCAGTTATTCGGGGGGCCCTACAGATACGCAGTATTTT. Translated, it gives CASSYSGGPTDTQYF.

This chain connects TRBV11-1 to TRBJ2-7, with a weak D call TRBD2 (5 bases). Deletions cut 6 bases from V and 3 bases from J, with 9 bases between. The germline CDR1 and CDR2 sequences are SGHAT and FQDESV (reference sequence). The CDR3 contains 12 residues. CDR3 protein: CASSWGDYEQYF. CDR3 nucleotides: TGTGCCAGCAGTTGGGGAGACTACGAGCAGTACTTC.